This entry is about one T cell receptor (beta chain). The entry originates in a study of blood T cell repertoires in COVID-19. Background on the study: The United States, Italy and Spain provided the acute and convalescent COVID-19 samples.

Here immunoSEQ multiplex PCR was the method, and the copy in TCRdb shows in-frame clones only, minus some. The sample contains 100,000 to 150,000 clones, roughly four fifths of which appear only once. The CDR3 is made up of 17 amino acids. Germline assignment: CDR1 SGHNT and CDR2 YYREEE (reference sequence). V was pared by 4 bases and J by 0 bases, with 9 bases of the junction left unmatched. The clonotype originates from a woman in her forties or fifties with acute or convalescent COVID-19. The chain is built from TRBV5-4 and TRBJ2-2; 7 positions agree with TRBD2. Sequenced input: peripheral blood. CDR3 protein: CASSLARGTPNTGELFF. CDR3 DNA: TGTGCCAGCAGCCTGGCGCGGGGGACCCCGAACACCGGGGAGCTGTTTTTT.